This T cell receptor (beta chain) was sequenced during a study of T cells in localized non-small cell lung cancer. Study-wide points: The highest T cell clonality was in uninvolved adjacent lung, above tumor.

As to this clone: What it binds is not known.

Profiled with immunoSEQ multiplex PCR; TCRdb holds only in-frame clones, not every one. The data show some 140,000 clones, around 89% seen once. Germline V lookup: CDR1 ENHRY, CDR2 SYGVKD. Trimming removed 6 bases at V and 5 bases at J, with 16 bases between. CDR3 size: 14 residues. The source was peripheral blood, collected before any cancer treatment. The sequence came from a female donor aged 60 or older with stage I lung adenocarcinoma. V and J are TRBV10-3 and TRBJ2-5; D could derive from TRBD1 or TRBD2 (5 bases each). The CDR3 nucleotides are TGTGCCATCAGGGCCGGGACCCCTAGGGAGACCCAGTACTTC. Translation gives CAIRAGTPRETQYF.